This T cell receptor beta chain was sequenced in a study of tumor-infiltrating lymphocytes in primary liver carcinoma. Priming with a constant-region primer yielded TCR beta cDNA from approximately 500 ng total RNA. Slightly modified ARM-PCR served as the procedure for the TCR beta libraries. These libraries came from three rounds of nested multiplex PCR. In the first two PCR rounds, TRBV1-TRBV30 forward primers were paired with a C-beta reverse primer, and each round lasted nine to ten cycles. TCRdb reprocessed the multiplex PCR reads with MiXCR, giving one entry per CDR3 protein. Among fewer than 350,000 distinct CDR3 sequences, 65% were seen once, and the ten largest hold 9% to 10%. Blood RNA came from unsorted whole blood; germline DNA was also extracted. Before any surgery took place, four milliliters of peripheral blood were collected. From germline, CDR1 is MNHNS and CDR2 SASEGT. This CDR3 comprises 14 residues. Trimming pared 5 bases from V and 6 bases from J, leaving 13 bases between.

Findings and caveats of the study: Being bulk and unsorted, samples allowed no CD4+ and CD8+ repertoire comparison. It was in tumors, not blood, that the top-250-clone fraction was significantly higher (p = 0.039).

Comment on this clonotype: Its antigen remains unknown. A read error is possible here, since a much larger clone lies one base away.

The chain recombines TRBV6-1 with TRBJ2-2, with unresolved D. This clonotype originated in a man aged 40-49 years with primary liver carcinoma and hepatitis B virus infection. Sequencing was performed on peripheral blood. The CDR3 DNA follows: TGTGCCAGCAGTCCGACGGTGGCCCCCGGGGAGCTGTTTTTT. The encoded protein is CASSPTVAPGELFF.